This passage covers 15 T cell receptor beta chains from one sample sequenced in a study of molecular identifiers for immune sequencing clone quantification. Each CDR3 protein gets one entry after TCRdb re-called the PCR reads with MiXCR. The sample has under 800,000 distinct CDR3 sequences, about 25% seen once; the top ten hold around 0.78%. Sequences were obtained from naive CD8+ T cells from blood, with Jurkat cell RNA spiked in. Noted subset: FACS-sorted CD8+CD4-CCR7+CD45RA+ naive T cells. The receptors shown here come from a human donor in good health. Some libraries in this study had Jurkat cell RNA spiked in.

The chain combines TRBV5-6 with TRBJ1-5, with a weak D call TRBD1 (5 bases). Trimming cost V 2 bases and J 3 bases, with 12 bases left between them. The V gene's germline CDR1 is SGHDT and CDR2 YYEEEE. The CDR3 is 15 amino acids. The chain's CDR3 is CASSFGTADNQPQHF. The CDR3, as DNA: TGTGCCAGCAGCTTTGGGACCGCTGACAATCAGCCCCAGCATTTT.

About this clonotype: This may come from a read error, since a much larger clone is one base off. The chain uses TRBV4-1 and TRBJ2-1, with unresolved D. The V gene lost 1 base and the J gene lost 7 bases, with 17 bases spanning the gap. The CDR3 sequence is 16 residues long. Germline CDR1 is MGHRA and CDR2 is YSYEKL. In DNA, the CDR3 is TGCGCCAGCAGCCAAGCTTCAGCATTGCAAGGGAATGAGCAGTTCTTC. Protein product: CASSQASALQGNEQFF.

This clonotype appeared a few times. This chain links TRBV30 with TRBJ2-1; D possibly matches TRBD1 or TRBD2 (5 bases each). This CDR3 contains 13 residues. V gave up 2 bases and J gave up 8 bases, with 13 bases separating them. Germline V gene sequence: CDR1 GTSNPN, CDR2 SVGIG (reference sequence). CDR3 loop: CAWSRGTLDEQFF. The CDR3 nucleotides read TGTGCCTGGAGTAGAGGGACGTTGGATGAGCAGTTCTTC.

This clonotype was observed at least ten times. The chain uses TRBV4-1 and TRBJ1-5; the D gene is possibly TRBD1 (6 bases). The germline gives CDR1 MGHRA, CDR2 YSYEKL. Trimming cost V 0 bases and J 0 bases, with 21 bases left between them. The CDR3 contains 20 residues. The CDR3 DNA reads as TGCGCCAGCAGCCAAGATATCGACAGGTTATCGTTGTCTAGCAATCAGCCCCAGCATTTT. Translated, it gives CASSQDIDRLSLSSNQPQHF.

Points on this clonotype: The germline gene is not matched at one end of the junction; a read error may be the cause. V usage is TRBV6-5 and J usage is TRBJ1-3; 9 nucleotides align to TRBD1. The CDR3 sequence is 19 residues long. CDR1 MNHEY and CDR2 SVGAGI come from the germline V gene. CDR3 nucleotides: TGTGCCAGCAGTGACTCCCGGGACAGGGCCCAGAGCTCTGGAAACACCATATATTTT. Protein sequence: CASSDSRDRAQSSGNTIYF.

This clonotype turned up a few times. The rearrangement joins TRBV12-3 or TRBV12-4 to TRBJ2-1; 9 bases agree with TRBD2. The CDR3 spans 15 residues. Trimming took 5 bases from V and 2 from J; bases not matched to a gene: 4. The CDR3 DNA reads as TGTGCCAGCAGTCCTAGCGGGGCGACCTACAATGAGCAGTTCTTC. It codes for CASSPSGATYNEQFF.

This clonotype has only a few counts. The rearrangement joins TRBV12-3 or TRBV12-4 to TRBJ2-3, with 7 bases fitting TRBD1. The V and J ends lost 4 bases and 5 bases, in that order; junction bases with no gene match: 12. There are 16 residues in the CDR3. CDR3 coding DNA: TGTGCCAGCAGTTCCACCCCCCGGCAGGGGGAAGATACGCAGTATTTT. This codes for CASSSTPRQGEDTQYF.

To note about this clonotype: The junction departs from the called germline gene at one end, perhaps through a read error. The chain combines TRBV20-1 with TRBJ2-7; TRBD1 might be the D (6 bases). Per the germline V gene, CDR1 is DFQATT and CDR2 is SNEGSKA (reference sequence). This CDR3 is built from 15 residues. CDR3 residues: CSAHDGTQPDYERYF. CDR3 bases: TGCAGTGCTCATGACGGGACACAACCAGACTACGAGCGGTACTTC.

Note on this clonotype: A read error may be the cause here, since a much bigger clone is one base away. The V gene is TRBV4-3, the J gene TRBJ2-2, with 7 bases matching TRBD1. The germline V gene has CDR1 LGHNA and CDR2 YSLEER. This CDR3 has 14 residues. CDR3 DNA sequence: TGCGCCAGCCAACTACAGGGGAACACCGGGGAGCTGATTTTT. Translated, it gives CASQLQGNTGELIF.

About this clonotype: This may be a read error: a much more frequent sequence differs by one nucleotide. V and J are TRBV14 and TRBJ1-4; D may be TRBD1 (5 bases). The CDR3 totals 15 residues. CDR1 is SGHDN and CDR2 is FVKESK in the germline V gene. CDR3 residues: CASGHWDSPSEKLFF. In DNA form, the CDR3 reads TGTGCCAGCGGCCATTGGGACTCCCCGAGTGAAAAACTGTTTTTT.

This clonotype was picked up one time. A much bigger clone sits one base away, suggesting this may be a read error. It is likely a read error, because the conserved phenylalanine at the end of the CDR3 is missing. This sequence joins TRBV7-9 and TRBJ2-4; 7 positions match TRBD1. The CDR3 covers 15 residues. Per germline, CDR1 SEHNR and CDR2 FQNEAQ (reference sequence). After removal of 5 bases from V and 7 bases from J, the junction contained 11 bases not matched to a gene. The CDR3 reads CASSAQGQSGNIQYI. CDR3 in DNA: TGTGCCAGCAGCGCTCAGGGACAGAGTGGGAACATTCAGTACATC.

This clonotype was seen many times. The chain combines TRBV4-3 with TRBJ1-1; possible D gene TRBD1, 5 bases. The CDR3 runs 15 residues. Germline V gene lookup returns CDR1 LGHNA and CDR2 YSLEER. V dropped 2 bases and J dropped 4 bases, with 14 bases sitting between them. CDR3 coding DNA: TGCGCCAGCAGCCAAAACCTGGCAGGGACCACTGAAGCTTTCTTT. It yields the protein CASSQNLAGTTEAFF.

Comments on this clonotype: The junction departs from the called germline gene at one end, perhaps through a read error. This chain uses TRBV9 with TRBJ2-7; TRBD1 is a possible D gene (6 bases). Per germline, CDR1 SGDLS and CDR2 YYNGEE. CDR3 length: 14 residues. Here the CDR3 DNA reads TGTGCCGGCAGCGTAGGCACAGGGTGGTACGAGCAGTACTTC. The encoded protein is CAGSVGTGWYEQYF.

Concerning this clonotype itself: One end of the junction is discordant with germline, which a read error may explain. V and J are TRBV4-3 and TRBJ2-5; TRBD1 is a possible D gene (6 bases). Germline V gene lookup returns CDR1 LGHNA and CDR2 YSLEER. This CDR3 is 14 amino acids long. CDR3 bases: TGCGCCAGCAGCCAACACAGGGTTGCAGAGGCCCAGTACTTC. Encoded protein: CASSQHRVAEAQYF.

This clonotype has a handful of counts. This chain joins TRBV3-2 and TRBJ2-3; TRBD2 is the table's D call and was not checked against the DNA. TRBV3-2 counts as a pseudogene. The CDR3 is made up of 20 amino acids. CDR3 protein: CASSRQKGLAGAMMTDTQYF. The CDR3 nucleotides are TGTGCCAGCAGCCGGCAGAAAGGTCTAGCGGGGGCAATGATGACAGATACGCAGTATTTT.